This T cell receptor beta chain was sequenced for a study of blood T cell repertoires in COVID-19. For the study at large: PBMCs, B-cell-depleted T cells, or T cells were the source of the cDNA or gDNA that made up the material.

The ends lost 1 base at V and 9 bases at J; junction bases unmatched: 19. This CDR3 spans 19 amino acids. Germline values: CDR1 MGHRA, CDR2 YSYEKL. As handled by the study authors: Reference gene primers were amplified, and this amplification served to estimate nucleated cell counts. The method was immunoSEQ multiplex PCR; TCRdb's version includes in-frame clones alone and lacks a portion of them. V and J calls and clone size are copied from that table; D and trimming were computed from the DNA. The data hold roughly 140,000 clones, with 70% to 90% observed a single time. The rearrangement joins TRBV4-1 to TRBJ2-5; TRBD2 matches at 11 bases. The TCR originated in a woman between 55 and 75 years old with COVID-19, enrolled during active disease. Sample: peripheral blood. The CDR3 protein is CASSQGASGGSQAREAQYF. The CDR3 DNA sequence: TGCGCCAGCAGCCAAGGGGCTAGCGGGGGGTCCCAGGCTCGCGAGGCCCAGTACTTC.